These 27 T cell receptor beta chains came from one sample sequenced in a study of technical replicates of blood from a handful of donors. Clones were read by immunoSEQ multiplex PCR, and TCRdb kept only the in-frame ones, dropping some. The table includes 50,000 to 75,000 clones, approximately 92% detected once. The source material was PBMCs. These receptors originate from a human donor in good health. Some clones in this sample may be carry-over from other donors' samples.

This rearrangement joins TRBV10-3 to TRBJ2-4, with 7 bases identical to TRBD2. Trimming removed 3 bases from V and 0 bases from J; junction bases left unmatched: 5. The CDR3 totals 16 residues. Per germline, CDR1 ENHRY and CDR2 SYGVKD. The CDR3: CAISDTTGGAKNIQYF. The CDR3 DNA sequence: TGTGCCATCAGTGATACGACGGGGGGAGCCAAAAACATTCAGTACTTC.

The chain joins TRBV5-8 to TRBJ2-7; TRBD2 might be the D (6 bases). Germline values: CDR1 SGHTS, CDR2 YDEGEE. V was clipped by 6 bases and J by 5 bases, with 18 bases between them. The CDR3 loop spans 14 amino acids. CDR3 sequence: CASTPRRVNNEQYF. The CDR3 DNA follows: TGTGCCAGCACCCCAAGGAGGGTAAACAACGAGCAGTACTTC.

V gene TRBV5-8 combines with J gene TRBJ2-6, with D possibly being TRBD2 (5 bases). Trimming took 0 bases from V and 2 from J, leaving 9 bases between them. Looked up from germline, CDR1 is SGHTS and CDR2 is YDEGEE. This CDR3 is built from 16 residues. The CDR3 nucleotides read TGTGCCAGCAGCTTGGACACGGGAACTGGGGCCAACGTCCTGACTTTC. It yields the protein CASSLDTGTGANVLTF.

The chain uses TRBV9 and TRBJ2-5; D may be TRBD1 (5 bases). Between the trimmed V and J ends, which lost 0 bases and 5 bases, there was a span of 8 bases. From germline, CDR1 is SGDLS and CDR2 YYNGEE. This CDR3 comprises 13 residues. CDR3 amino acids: CASSVAPGETQYF. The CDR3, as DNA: TGTGCCAGCAGCGTAGCCCCAGGGGAGACCCAGTACTTC. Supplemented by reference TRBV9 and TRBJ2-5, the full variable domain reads DSGVTQTPKHLITATGQRVTLRCSPRSGDLSVYWYQQSLDQGLQFLIQYYNGEERAKGNILERFSAQQFPDLHSELNLSSLELGDSALYFCASSVAPGETQYFGPGTRLLVL.

The CDR3 region has the DNA TGCGCCAGCAGCCAGGAAACGAGGCTTGAGGGTTACAATGAGCAGTTCTTC. As protein: CASSQETRLEGYNEQFF. The chain recombines TRBV4-3 with TRBJ2-1; possible D gene TRBD2, 5 bases. Germline V CDR1 and CDR2: LGHNA, YSLEER. The CDR3 length is 17 residues. V gave up 3 bases and J gave up 4 bases, with 19 bases separating them.

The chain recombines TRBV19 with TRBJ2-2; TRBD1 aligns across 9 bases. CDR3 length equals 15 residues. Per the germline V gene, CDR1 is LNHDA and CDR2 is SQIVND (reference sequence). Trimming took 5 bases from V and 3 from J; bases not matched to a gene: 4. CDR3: CASSWDRVHTGELFF. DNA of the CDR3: TGTGCCAGTAGTTGGGACAGGGTTCACACCGGGGAGCTGTTTTTT.

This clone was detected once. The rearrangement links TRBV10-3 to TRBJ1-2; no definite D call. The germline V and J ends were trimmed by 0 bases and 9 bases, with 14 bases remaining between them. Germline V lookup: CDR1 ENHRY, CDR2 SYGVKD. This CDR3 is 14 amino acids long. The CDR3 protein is CAISESPGVLRYTF. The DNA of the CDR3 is TGTGCCATCAGTGAGTCACCCGGGGTTCTTCGCTACACCTTC.

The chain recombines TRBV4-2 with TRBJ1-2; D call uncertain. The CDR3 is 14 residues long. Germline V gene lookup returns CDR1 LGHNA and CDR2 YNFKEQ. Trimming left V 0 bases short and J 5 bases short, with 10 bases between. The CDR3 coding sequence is TGTGCCAGCAGCCAAGAAGCTAGCGGGTATGGCTACACCTTC. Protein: CASSQEASGYGYTF.

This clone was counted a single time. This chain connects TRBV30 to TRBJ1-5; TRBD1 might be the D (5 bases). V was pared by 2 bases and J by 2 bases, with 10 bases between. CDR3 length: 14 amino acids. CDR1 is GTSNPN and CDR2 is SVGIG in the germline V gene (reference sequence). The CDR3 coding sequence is TGTGCCTGGAGTAGCAGGGTTCGCAATCAGCCCCAGCATTTT. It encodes CAWSSRVRNQPQHF.

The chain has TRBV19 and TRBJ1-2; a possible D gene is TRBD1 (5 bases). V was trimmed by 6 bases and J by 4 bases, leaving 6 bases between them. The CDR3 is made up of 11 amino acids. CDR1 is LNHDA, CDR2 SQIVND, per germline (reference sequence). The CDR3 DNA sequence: TGTGCCAGTAGCCAGGGCTATGGCTACACCTTC. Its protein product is CASSQGYGYTF.

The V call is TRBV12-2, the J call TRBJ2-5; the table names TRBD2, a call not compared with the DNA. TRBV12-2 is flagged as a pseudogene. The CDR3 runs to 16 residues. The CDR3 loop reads CASRLVRRGGLETQYF. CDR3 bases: TGTGCAAGTCGCTTAGTACGGCGGGGGGGCCTAGAGACCCAGTACTTC.

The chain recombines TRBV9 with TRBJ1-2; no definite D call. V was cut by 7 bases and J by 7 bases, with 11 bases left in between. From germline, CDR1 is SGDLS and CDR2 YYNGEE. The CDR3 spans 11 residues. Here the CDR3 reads CASGAPTGYTF. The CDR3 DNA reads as TGTGCCAGCGGAGCCCCAACTGGCTACACCTTC.

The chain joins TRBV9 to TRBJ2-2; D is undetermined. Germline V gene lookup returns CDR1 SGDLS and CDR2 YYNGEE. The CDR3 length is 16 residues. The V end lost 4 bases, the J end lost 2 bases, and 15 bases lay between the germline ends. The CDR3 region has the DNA TGTGCCAGCAGCAGTTTGCGAACGACAAACACCGGGGAGCTGTTTTTT. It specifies CASSSLRTTNTGELFF.

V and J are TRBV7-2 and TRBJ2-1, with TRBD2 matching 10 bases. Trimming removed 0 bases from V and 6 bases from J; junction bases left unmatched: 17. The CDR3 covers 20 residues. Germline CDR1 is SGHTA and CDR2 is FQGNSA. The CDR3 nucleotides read TGTGCCAGCAGCTTAGCTGCGCTAGCGGGGGATATCCCTAGGGGCAATGAGCAGTTCTTC. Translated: CASSLAALAGDIPRGNEQFF.

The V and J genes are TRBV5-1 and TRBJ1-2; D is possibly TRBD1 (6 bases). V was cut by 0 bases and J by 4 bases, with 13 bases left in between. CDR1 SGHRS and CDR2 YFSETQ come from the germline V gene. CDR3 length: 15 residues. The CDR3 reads CASSLGGGTFYGYTF. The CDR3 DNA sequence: TGCGCCAGCAGCTTGGGGGGTGGGACATTCTATGGCTACACCTTC.

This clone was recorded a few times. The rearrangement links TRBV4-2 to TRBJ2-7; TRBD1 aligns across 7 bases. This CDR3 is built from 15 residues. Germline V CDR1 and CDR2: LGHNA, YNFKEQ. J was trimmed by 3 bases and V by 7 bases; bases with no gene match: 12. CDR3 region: CASTMGYSGGYEQYF. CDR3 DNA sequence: TGTGCCAGCACCATGGGGTACTCAGGGGGCTACGAGCAGTACTTC.

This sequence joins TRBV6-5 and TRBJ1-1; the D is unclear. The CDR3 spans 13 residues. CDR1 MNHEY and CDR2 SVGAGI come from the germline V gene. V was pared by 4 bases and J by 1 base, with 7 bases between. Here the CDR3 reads CASSWRKNTEAFF. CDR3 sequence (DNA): TGTGCCAGCAGTTGGCGGAAGAACACTGAAGCTTTCTTT.

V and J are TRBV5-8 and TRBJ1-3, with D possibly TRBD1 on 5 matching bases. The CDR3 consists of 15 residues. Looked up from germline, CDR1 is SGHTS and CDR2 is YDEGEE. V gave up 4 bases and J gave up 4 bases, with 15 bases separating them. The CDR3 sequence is CASSPGTAGGNTIYF. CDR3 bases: TGTGCCAGCAGCCCGGGGACTGCGGGCGGAAACACCATATATTTT.

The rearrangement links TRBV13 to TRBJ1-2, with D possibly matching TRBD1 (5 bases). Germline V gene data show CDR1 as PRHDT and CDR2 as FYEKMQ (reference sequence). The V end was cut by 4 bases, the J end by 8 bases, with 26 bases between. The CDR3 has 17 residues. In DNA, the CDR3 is TGTGCCAGCAGCTCACGGTGGGGCGGAGCTCGGCCGAGGGGCTACACCTTC. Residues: CASSSRWGGARPRGYTF.

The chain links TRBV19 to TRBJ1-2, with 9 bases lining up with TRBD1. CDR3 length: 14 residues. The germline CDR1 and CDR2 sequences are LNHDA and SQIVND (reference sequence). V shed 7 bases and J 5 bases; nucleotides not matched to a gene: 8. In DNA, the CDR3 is TGTGCCAGTAATCTACAGGGGGCTGGGTATGGCTACACCTTC. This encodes CASNLQGAGYGYTF.

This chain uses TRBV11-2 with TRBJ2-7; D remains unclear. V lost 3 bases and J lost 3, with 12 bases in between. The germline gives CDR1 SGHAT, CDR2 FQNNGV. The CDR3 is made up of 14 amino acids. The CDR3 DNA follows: TGTGCCAGCAGCTTCGGGTCCCTTGACTACGAGCAGTACTTC. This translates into CASSFGSLDYEQYF.

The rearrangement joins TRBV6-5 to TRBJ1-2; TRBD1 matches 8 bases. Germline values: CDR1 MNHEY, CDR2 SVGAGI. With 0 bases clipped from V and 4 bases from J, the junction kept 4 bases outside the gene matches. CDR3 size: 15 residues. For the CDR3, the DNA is TGTGCCAGCAGTTACTCAGGCAGGGGGCCCTATGGCTACACCTTC. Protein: CASSYSGRGPYGYTF.

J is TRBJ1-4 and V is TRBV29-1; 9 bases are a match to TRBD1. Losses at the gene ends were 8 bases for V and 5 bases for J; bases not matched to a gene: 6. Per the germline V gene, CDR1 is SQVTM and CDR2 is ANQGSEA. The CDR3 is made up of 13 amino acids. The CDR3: CSPGDRANEKLFF. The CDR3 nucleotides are TGCAGCCCCGGGGACAGGGCAAATGAAAAACTGTTTTTT.

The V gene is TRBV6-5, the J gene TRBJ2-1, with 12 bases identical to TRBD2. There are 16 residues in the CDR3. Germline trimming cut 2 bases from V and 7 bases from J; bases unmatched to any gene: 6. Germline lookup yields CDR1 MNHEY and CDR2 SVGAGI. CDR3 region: CASSYGLAGGPNEQFF. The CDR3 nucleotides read TGTGCCAGCAGTTACGGTCTAGCGGGGGGGCCGAATGAGCAGTTCTTC.

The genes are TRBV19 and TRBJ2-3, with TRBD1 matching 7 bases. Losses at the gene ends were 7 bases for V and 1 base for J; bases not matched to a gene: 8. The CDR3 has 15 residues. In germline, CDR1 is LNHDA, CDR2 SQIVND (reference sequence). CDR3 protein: CASNPGDSRTDTQYF. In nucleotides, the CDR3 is TGTGCCAGTAACCCCGGGGACAGCCGCACAGATACGCAGTATTTT.

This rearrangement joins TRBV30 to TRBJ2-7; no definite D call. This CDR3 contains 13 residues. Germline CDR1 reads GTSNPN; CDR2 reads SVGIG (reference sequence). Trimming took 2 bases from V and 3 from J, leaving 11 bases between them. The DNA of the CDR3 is TGTGCCTGGAGTCTAGGAATGAGCTACGAGCAGTACTTC. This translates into CAWSLGMSYEQYF. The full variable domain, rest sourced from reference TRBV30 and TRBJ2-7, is SQTIHQWPATLVQPVGSPLSLECTVEGTSNPNLYWYRQAAGRGLQLLFYSVGIGQISSEVPQNLSASRPQDRQFILSSKKLLLSDSGFYLCAWSLGMSYEQYFGPGTRLTVT.

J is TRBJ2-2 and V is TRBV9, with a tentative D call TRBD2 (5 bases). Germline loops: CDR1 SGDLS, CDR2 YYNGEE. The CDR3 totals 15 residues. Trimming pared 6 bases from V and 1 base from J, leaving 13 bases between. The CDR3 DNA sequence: TGTGCCAGCACCCTAGAAGGGAGGAACACCGGGGAGCTGTTTTTT. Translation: CASTLEGRNTGELFF. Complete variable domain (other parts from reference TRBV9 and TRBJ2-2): DSGVTQTPKHLITATGQRVTLRCSPRSGDLSVYWYQQSLDQGLQFLIQYYNGEERAKGNILERFSAQQFPDLHSELNLSSLELGDSALYFCASTLEGRNTGELFFGEGSRLTVL.